This T cell receptor delta chain emerged from a study of gamma-delta T cells after stem cell transplantation. Germline CDR1 is GEAIGNYY and CDR2 is EKD. The CDR3 sequence is 15 residues long. TCRdb re-called the RT-PCR reads using CATT. The sample lists some 16,000 delta-chain clones, about 8.6% occurring once. A note on this clone: The TCRdb protein, from a much larger clone, departs from this DNA's translation at residue 12, likely by read error; the protein shown derives from the DNA.

The receptor's source is a human donor. It is not recorded whose cells these are; they may come from a transplant donor. Sequenced sample: gamma-delta T cells. V usage is TRDV2 and J usage is TRDJ1; 9 bases agree with TRDD3. CDR3 sequence reads: CACDTLGDYGDNLIF. The CDR3 coding sequence is TGTGCCTGTGACACGCTGGGGGATTACGGCGATAACCTCATCTTT.